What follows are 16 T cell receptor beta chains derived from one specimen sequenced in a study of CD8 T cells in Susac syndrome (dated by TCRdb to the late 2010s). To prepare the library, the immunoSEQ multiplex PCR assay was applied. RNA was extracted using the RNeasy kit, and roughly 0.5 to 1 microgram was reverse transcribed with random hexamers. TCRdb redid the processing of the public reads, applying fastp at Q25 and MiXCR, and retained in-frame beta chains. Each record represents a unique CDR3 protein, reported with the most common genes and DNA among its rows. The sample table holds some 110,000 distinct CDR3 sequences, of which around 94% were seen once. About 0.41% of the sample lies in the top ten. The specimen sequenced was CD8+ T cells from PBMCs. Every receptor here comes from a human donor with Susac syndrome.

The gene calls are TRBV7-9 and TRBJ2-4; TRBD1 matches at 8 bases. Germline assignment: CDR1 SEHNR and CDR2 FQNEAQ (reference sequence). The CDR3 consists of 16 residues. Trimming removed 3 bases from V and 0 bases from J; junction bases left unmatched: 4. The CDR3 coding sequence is TGTGCCAGCAGCTTGGGGACAGGTCTAGCCAAAAACATTCAGTACTTC. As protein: CASSLGTGLAKNIQYF.

DNA of the CDR3: TGTGCCAGCAGCTTATCGGGTGAGGGGGCCAACGTCCTGACTTTC. Residues: CASSLSGEGANVLTF. The chain combines TRBV13 with TRBJ2-6, with D uncertain. CDR1 and CDR2 (germline): PRHDT, FYEKMQ (reference sequence). V was cut by 2 bases and J by 4 bases, with 9 bases left in between. The CDR3 is 15 amino acids. Drawing the rest from reference TRBV13 and TRBJ2-6, the complete variable domain is AAGVIQSPRHLIKEKRETATLKCYPIPRHDTVYWYQQGPGQDPQFLISFYEKMQSDKGSIPDRFSAQQFSDYHSELNMSSLELGDSALYFCASSLSGEGANVLTFGAGSRLTVL.

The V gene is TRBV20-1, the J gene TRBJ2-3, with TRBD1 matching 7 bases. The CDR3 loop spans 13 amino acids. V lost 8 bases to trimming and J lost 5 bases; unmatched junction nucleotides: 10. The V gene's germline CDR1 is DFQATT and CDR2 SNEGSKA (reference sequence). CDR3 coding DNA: TGCAGTTACAAAACCTACAGGGGAGATACGCAGTATTTT. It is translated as CSYKTYRGDTQYF.

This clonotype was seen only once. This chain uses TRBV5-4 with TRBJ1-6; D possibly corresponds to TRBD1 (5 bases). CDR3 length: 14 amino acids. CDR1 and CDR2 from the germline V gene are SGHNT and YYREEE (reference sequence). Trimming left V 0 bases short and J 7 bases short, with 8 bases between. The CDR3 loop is CASSLEGANSPLHF. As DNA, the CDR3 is TGTGCCAGCAGCTTGGAAGGGGCGAATTCACCCCTCCACTTT. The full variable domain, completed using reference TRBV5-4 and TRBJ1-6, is ETGVTQSPTHLIKTRGQQVTLRCSSQSGHNTVSWYQQALGQGPQFIFQYYREEENGRGNFPPRFSGLQFPNYSSELNVNALELDDSALYLCASSLEGANSPLHFGNGTRLTVT.

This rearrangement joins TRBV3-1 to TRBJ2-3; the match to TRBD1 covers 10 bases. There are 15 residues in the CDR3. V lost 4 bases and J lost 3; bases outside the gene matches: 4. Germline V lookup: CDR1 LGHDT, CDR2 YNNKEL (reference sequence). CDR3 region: CASSPWDRGTDTQYF. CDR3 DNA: TGTGCCAGCAGCCCGTGGGACAGGGGAACAGATACGCAGTATTTT.

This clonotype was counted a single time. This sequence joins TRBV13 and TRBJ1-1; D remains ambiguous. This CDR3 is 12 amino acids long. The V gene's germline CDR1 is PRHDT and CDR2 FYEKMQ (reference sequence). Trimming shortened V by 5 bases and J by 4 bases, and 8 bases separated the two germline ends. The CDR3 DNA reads TGTGCCAGCAGCCTGCGGCTCACTGAAGCTTTCTTT. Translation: CASSLRLTEAFF.

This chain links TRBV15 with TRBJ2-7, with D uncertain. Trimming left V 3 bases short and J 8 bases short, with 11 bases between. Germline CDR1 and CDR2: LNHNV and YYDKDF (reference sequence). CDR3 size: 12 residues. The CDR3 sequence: CATSSLGAQQYF. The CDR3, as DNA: TGTGCCACCAGCAGTCTAGGCGCTCAGCAGTACTTC.

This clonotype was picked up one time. The CDR3 nucleotides are TGCAGCGTTGAAGACTGGACTAGCCGGGGCACAGATACGCAGTATTTT. Translated: CSVEDWTSRGTDTQYF. V is TRBV29-1 and J is TRBJ2-3; TRBD2 agrees at 8 bases. In germline, CDR1 is SQVTM, CDR2 ANQGSEA. After removal of 0 bases from V and 1 base from J, the junction contained 6 bases not matched to a gene. This CDR3 has 16 residues.

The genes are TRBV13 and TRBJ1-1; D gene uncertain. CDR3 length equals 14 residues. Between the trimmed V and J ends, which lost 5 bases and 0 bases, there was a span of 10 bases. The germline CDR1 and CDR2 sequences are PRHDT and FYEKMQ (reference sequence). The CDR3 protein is CASSDREMNTEAFF. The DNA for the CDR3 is TGTGCCAGCAGCGACCGGGAGATGAACACTGAAGCTTTCTTT.

The CDR3 DNA sequence: TGTGCCAGCAGCTTCGCCAATGAGCAGTTCTTC. Amino acids: CASSFANEQFF. The chain is built from TRBV5-4 and TRBJ2-1; no reliable D call. The V gene lost 2 bases and the J gene lost 6 bases, with 3 bases spanning the gap. This CDR3 is built from 11 residues. The germline V gene has CDR1 SGHNT and CDR2 YYREEE (reference sequence).

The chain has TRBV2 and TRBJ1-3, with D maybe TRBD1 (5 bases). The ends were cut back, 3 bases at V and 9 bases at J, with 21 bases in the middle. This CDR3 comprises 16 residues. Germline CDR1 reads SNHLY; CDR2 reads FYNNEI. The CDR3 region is CASSDLQEPRTGTIYF. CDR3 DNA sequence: TGTGCCAGCAGTGACCTACAGGAACCCCGGACGGGCACCATATATTTT. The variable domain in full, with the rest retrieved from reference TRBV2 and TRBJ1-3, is EPEVTQTPSHQVTQMGQEVILRCVPISNHLYFYWYRQILGQKVEFLVSFYNNEISEKSEIFDDQFSVERPDGSNFTLKIRSTKLEDSAMYFCASSDLQEPRTGTIYFGEGSWLTVV.

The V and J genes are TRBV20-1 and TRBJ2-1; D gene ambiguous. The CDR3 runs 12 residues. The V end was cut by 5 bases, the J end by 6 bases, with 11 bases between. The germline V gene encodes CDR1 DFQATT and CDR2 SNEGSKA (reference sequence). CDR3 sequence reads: CSAPPTINEQFF. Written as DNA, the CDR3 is TGCAGTGCTCCGCCGACCATCAATGAGCAGTTCTTC.

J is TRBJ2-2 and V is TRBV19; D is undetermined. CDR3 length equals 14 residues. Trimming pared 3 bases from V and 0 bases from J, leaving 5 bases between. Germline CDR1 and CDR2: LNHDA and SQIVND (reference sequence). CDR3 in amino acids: CASSISANTGELFF. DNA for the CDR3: TGTGCCAGTAGTATTTCAGCGAACACCGGGGAGCTGTTTTTT.

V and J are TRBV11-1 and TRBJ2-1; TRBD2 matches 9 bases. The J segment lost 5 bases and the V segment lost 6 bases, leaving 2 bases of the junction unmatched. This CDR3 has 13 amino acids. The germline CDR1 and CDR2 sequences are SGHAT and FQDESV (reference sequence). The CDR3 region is CASRGGGDNEQFF. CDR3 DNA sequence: TGTGCCAGCAGGGGCGGGGGGGACAATGAGCAGTTCTTC. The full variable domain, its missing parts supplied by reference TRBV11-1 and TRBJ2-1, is EAEVAQSPRYKITEKSQAVAFWCDPISGHATLYWYRQILGQGPELLVQFQDESVVDDSQLPKDRFSAERLKGVDSTLKIQPAELGDSAMYLCASRGGGDNEQFFGPGTRLTVL.

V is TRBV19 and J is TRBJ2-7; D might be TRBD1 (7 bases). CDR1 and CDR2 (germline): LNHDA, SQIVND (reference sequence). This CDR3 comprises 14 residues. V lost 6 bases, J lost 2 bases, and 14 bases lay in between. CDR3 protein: CASRRRDSPYEQYF. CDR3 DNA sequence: TGTGCCAGTAGAAGGCGGGACAGTCCCTACGAGCAGTACTTC.

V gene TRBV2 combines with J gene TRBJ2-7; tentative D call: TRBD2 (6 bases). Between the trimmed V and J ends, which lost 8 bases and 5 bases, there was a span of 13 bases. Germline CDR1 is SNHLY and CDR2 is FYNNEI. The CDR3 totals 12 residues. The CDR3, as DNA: TGTGCCAGCGCCCTCTCGGGGGACGAGCAGTACTTC. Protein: CASALSGDEQYF.